The rows below give T cell receptor beta chains drawn from one sample of a study of blood T cell repertoires in COVID-19. Data came from immunoSEQ multiplex PCR; TCRdb stores just in-frame clones and leaves some out. The data contain around 140,000 clones, 70% to 90% of them singletons. Sequences were obtained from peripheral blood. The receptors were gathered from a man between 65 and 85 years old with active COVID-19. The CDR3 runs from the conserved cysteine through the conserved F or W. Each record gives: CDR3 protein, CDR3 DNA, J gene, clone size, V gene, D gene. D genes are given only for firm matches. The size of a clone is reported for some rows only, either as once, few or many, or as a class for expanded clones.

cdr3_aa: CASSFGLGDSPLHF
cdr3_nt: TGTGCCAGCAGCTTCGGACTAGGGGATTCACCCCTCCACTTT
j_call: TRBJ1-6
clone_size: NA
v_call: TRBV5-6
d_call: NA

cdr3_aa: CASSQDTDRSQAFF
cdr3_nt: TGCGCCAGCAGCCAAGATACCGACAGGTCCCAAGCTTTCTTT
j_call: TRBJ1-1
clone_size: few
v_call: TRBV4-1
d_call: NA

cdr3_aa: CASRQGLDLYEQYF
cdr3_nt: TGTGCCAGCCGTCAGGGGCTAGACCTCTACGAGCAGTACTTC
j_call: TRBJ2-7
clone_size: NA
v_call: TRBV6-5
d_call: NA

cdr3_aa: CASSLIGDQPQHF
cdr3_nt: TGTGCCAGCAGTCTGATAGGGGATCAGCCCCAGCATTTT
j_call: TRBJ1-5
clone_size: NA
v_call: TRBV27
d_call: NA

cdr3_aa: CASSASGNTIYF
cdr3_nt: TGTGCCAGCAGTGCCTCGGGAAACACCATATATTTT
j_call: TRBJ1-3
clone_size: few
v_call: TRBV2
d_call: NA

cdr3_aa: CASSSGDWRGTSFSYEQYF
cdr3_nt: TGTGCCAGCAGCTCGGGGGACTGGAGAGGAACAAGTTTTAGCTACGAGCAGTACTTC
j_call: TRBJ2-7
clone_size: NA
v_call: TRBV7-2
d_call: NA

cdr3_aa: CASSSGLAGAYEQYF
cdr3_nt: TGTGCCAGCAGCTCGGGACTAGCGGGAGCCTACGAGCAGTACTTC
j_call: TRBJ2-7
clone_size: once
v_call: TRBV5-5
d_call: TRBD2

cdr3_aa: CASTRAGQAYNEQFF
cdr3_nt: TGTGCCAGCACCCGAGCGGGCCAGGCCTACAATGAGCAGTTCTTC
j_call: TRBJ2-1
clone_size: few
v_call: TRBV9
d_call: NA

cdr3_aa: CASSSAGTSGGDTQYF
cdr3_nt: TGCGCCAGCAGCTCAGCCGGGACTAGTGGTGGAGATACGCAGTATTTT
j_call: TRBJ2-3
clone_size: NA
v_call: TRBV5-1
d_call: TRBD2

cdr3_aa: CASSRISNPENYEQYF
cdr3_nt: TGCGCCAGCAGCCGAATCTCCAATCCTGAGAACTACGAGCAGTACTTC
j_call: TRBJ2-7
clone_size: once
v_call: TRBV5-1
d_call: NA

cdr3_aa: CASSYRQGLSTDTQYF
cdr3_nt: TGTGCCAGCAGCTATCGCCAGGGGCTTAGCACAGATACGCAGTATTTT
j_call: TRBJ2-3
clone_size: once
v_call: TRBV7-9
d_call: NA

cdr3_aa: CASSSTGGSVNEQFF
cdr3_nt: TGTGCCAGCAGTTCCACAGGGGGCTCAGTCAATGAGCAGTTCTTC
j_call: TRBJ2-1
clone_size: NA
v_call: TRBV28
d_call: TRBD1

cdr3_aa: CASSLAKGQGGGYTF
cdr3_nt: TGTGCCAGCAGCTTGGCGAAGGGACAGGGAGGGGGCTACACCTTC
j_call: TRBJ1-2
clone_size: NA
v_call: TRBV5-4
d_call: TRBD1

cdr3_aa: CASSFLWESPYEQYF
cdr3_nt: TGTGCCAGCAGTTTTCTTTGGGAGTCCCCCTACGAGCAGTACTTC
j_call: TRBJ2-7
clone_size: NA
v_call: TRBV27
d_call: NA

cdr3_aa: CASSRVGGSSYNEQFF
cdr3_nt: TGTGCCAGCAGCCGAGTTGGCGGCAGCTCCTACAATGAGCAGTTCTTC
j_call: TRBJ2-1
clone_size: NA
v_call: TRBV5-5
d_call: NA

cdr3_aa: CASSFRDKVEAFF
cdr3_nt: TGTGCCAGCAGCTTTAGGGACAAGGTGGAAGCTTTCTTT
j_call: TRBJ1-1
clone_size: NA
v_call: TRBV7-8
d_call: NA

cdr3_aa: CASSLTRGGPNEKLFF
cdr3_nt: TGCGCCAGCAGCCTAACGCGGGGGGGGCCTAATGAAAAACTGTTTTTT
j_call: TRBJ1-4
clone_size: NA
v_call: TRBV4-1
d_call: NA

cdr3_aa: CASSRSGNTYNEQFF
cdr3_nt: TGTGCCAGCAGCCGTAGCGGGAACACTTACAATGAGCAGTTCTTC
j_call: TRBJ2-1
clone_size: NA
v_call: TRBV27
d_call: TRBD2

cdr3_aa: CVSSLTPLGAGGFETQYF
cdr3_nt: TGTGTCAGCAGCTTAACTCCGTTAGGGGCGGGAGGGTTTGAGACCCAGTACTTC
j_call: TRBJ2-5
clone_size: NA
v_call: TRBV7-4
d_call: TRBD2

cdr3_aa: CASSEAGGPSEQFF
cdr3_nt: TGTGCCAGCAGTGAAGCGGGAGGGCCTAGTGAGCAGTTCTTC
j_call: TRBJ2-1
clone_size: few
v_call: TRBV2
d_call: TRBD2

cdr3_aa: CASSGPGQGVGEQFF
cdr3_nt: TGTGCCAGCAGCGGGCCGGGACAGGGTGTAGGTGAGCAGTTCTTC
j_call: TRBJ2-1
clone_size: once
v_call: TRBV9
d_call: TRBD1